This is a list of T cell receptor beta chains from one sample in a study of a mutant IDH1 vaccine in newly diagnosed glioma. Clones were read by immunoSEQ multiplex PCR, and TCRdb kept only the in-frame ones, dropping some. The profile shows tens of thousands of clones, about 82% of them singletons. These receptors have no known antigen. Material: PBMCs, obtained from a glioma patient whose treatment included an IDH1 peptide vaccine. The receptor set was obtained from a man aged 40-55 years with glioma. Each CDR3 is given with its conserved first and last residue. A D gene is named only where the DNA matches it firmly. Some rows mark clone size as missing; the rest say once, few, many or name a class of expanded clone.

v_call	d_call	j_call	clone_size	cdr3_nt	cdr3_aa
TRBV18	TRBD2	TRBJ2-2	.	TGTGCCAGCTCACCCGGACTAGAGAACGCCGGGGAGCTGTTTTTT	CASSPGLENAGELFF
TRBV19	.	TRBJ2-7	few	TGTGCCAGTAGTATAGCCATAACAGCCTACGAGCAGTACTTC	CASSIAITAYEQYF
TRBV19	TRBD1	TRBJ2-2	.	TGTGCCAGCAAGCCCGGGACAGCGAACACCGGGGAGCTGTTTTTT	CASKPGTANTGELFF
TRBV10-2	.	TRBJ2-7	.	TGCGCCAGCAGGGGACCTGAGCAGTACTTC	CASRGPEQYF
TRBV6-1	.	TRBJ1-5	.	TGTGCCAGCAGTGAATCGGTCGGTCAGCCCCAGCATTTT	CASSESVGQPQHF
TRBV6-5	.	TRBJ1-5	few	TGTGCCAGCAGTTACTCAGGGGGTACGGAACAGCCCCAGCATTTT	CASSYSGGTEQPQHF
TRBV14	.	TRBJ2-2	once	TGTGCCAGCAGCCGTTTCACCGGGGAGCTGTTTTTT	CASSRFTGELFF
TRBV7-9	TRBD1	TRBJ1-2	.	TGTGCCAGCAGCTTAGAAGGGGGCTGGGATGGCTACACCTTC	CASSLEGGWDGYTF
TRBV9	.	TRBJ2-3	few	TGTGCCAGCAGCGTAGACTGGGGCGGGAAGATTACGCAGTATTTT	CASSVDWGGKITQYF
TRBV2	.	TRBJ1-1	.	TGTGCCAGCACCCCGTTCGACACTGAAGCTTTCTTT	CASTPFDTEAFF
TRBV4-1	TRBD2	TRBJ2-1	.	TGCGCCAGCAGCCCGTGGGGGGAACTAGCGAGCGATGAGCAGTTCTTC	CASSPWGELASDEQFF
TRBV7-2	TRBD1	TRBJ1-5	.	TGTGCCAGCAGCCTAACCGGACAGGGTCGCAATCAGCCCCAGCATTTT	CASSLTGQGRNQPQHF
TRBV2	.	TRBJ1-1	.	TGTGCCAGCAGTGAAGTCGGACAGAACACTGAAGCTTTCTTT	CASSEVGQNTEAFF
TRBV2	.	TRBJ2-7	.	TGTGCCAGCAGTGAACTGACAGTCCCCTACGAGCAGTACTTC	CASSELTVPYEQYF
TRBV2	.	TRBJ2-7	.	TGTGCCAGCAGTGACAGGATCGCCTACGAGCAGTACTTC	CASSDRIAYEQYF
TRBV6-6	.	TRBJ1-2	.	TGTGCCAGCAGCTCCCGGGGGGGAGGTCTGGCGGGCTACACCTTC	CASSSRGGGLAGYTF
TRBV28	.	TRBJ1-1	few	TGTGCCAGCACCACGGGACTGAGTAGCACTGAAGCTTTCTTT	CASTTGLSSTEAFF
TRBV5-5	.	TRBJ1-3	.	TGTGCCAGCAGCTTGGGGCCCTCCGACACCATATATTTT	CASSLGPSDTIYF
TRBV29-1	.	TRBJ1-1	.	TGCAGCGTTCTTCGGACAGATACGAACACTGAGGCTTTCTTT	CSVLRTDTNTEAFF
TRBV11-2	.	TRBJ1-2	.	TGTGCCAGCAGCACCGGGCCGGGGGACTATGGCTACACCTTC	CASSTGPGDYGYTF
TRBV5-4	TRBD1	TRBJ1-4	.	TGTGCCAGCAGCTCAAGACAGGGTGTTAATGAAAAACTGTTTTTT	CASSSRQGVNEKLFF
TRBV4-3	.	TRBJ2-1	.	TGCGCCAGCAGCCATATGAAGAATGAGCAGTTCTTC	CASSHMKNEQFF
TRBV7-6	.	TRBJ2-1	once	TGTGCCAGCAGCTCGGTGGGAGGGGGCAATGAGCAGTTCTTC	CASSSVGGGNEQFF
TRBV29-1	TRBD1	TRBJ2-5	.	TGCAGCGTTGGAGAAGGGGGCTGGGAGACCCAGTACTTC	CSVGEGGWETQYF
TRBV6-1	.	TRBJ1-2	.	TGTGCCAGCAGTGAATCCCAGAAATACTATGGCTACACCTTC	CASSESQKYYGYTF
TRBV10-1	.	TRBJ1-1	.	TGCGCCAGCCGACAGAATTCGAACACTGAAGCTTTCTTT	CASRQNSNTEAFF
TRBV14	.	TRBJ2-3	few	TGTGCCAGCAGCCAGGCCGGTGGGGCAGATACGCAGTATTTT	CASSQAGGADTQYF
TRBV29-1	TRBD2	TRBJ2-3	few	TGCAGCGTTGATAAAGGCGGGAGGGATAGAGATACGCAGTATTTT	CSVDKGGRDRDTQYF
TRBV10-1	TRBD1	TRBJ2-2	.	TGCGCCAGCAGTACCGGGACAGGGGGGCCCGGGGAGCTGTTTTTT	CASSTGTGGPGELFF
TRBV6-5	.	TRBJ1-4	once	TGTGCCAGCAAAAGGGGTGCGACTAATGAAAAACTGTTTTTT	CASKRGATNEKLFF
TRBV6-5	.	TRBJ2-7	.	TGTGCCAGCAGTCCGGACTGGTGGGCCTACGAGCAGTACTTC	CASSPDWWAYEQYF
TRBV5-1	.	TRBJ2-3	.	TGCGCCAGCAGCTTACGAATGACAGGTTCGTTCGATACGCAGTATTTT	CASSLRMTGSFDTQYF
TRBV7-9	.	TRBJ1-1	.	TGTGCCAGCAGCTTAGGTGGACTCGGAAGCACTGAAGCTTTCTTT	CASSLGGLGSTEAFF
TRBV7-8	TRBD2	TRBJ2-1	.	TGTGCCAGCAGCTTATTGCGGGGGGGGCACAATGAGCAGTTCTTC	CASSLLRGGHNEQFF
TRBV5-1	.	TRBJ2-1	.	TGCGCCAGCAGCTTGGGTTCGTGGAACAATGAGCAGTTCTTC	CASSLGSWNNEQFF
TRBV12-5	TRBD2	TRBJ2-3	.	TGTGCCGTGAGCGGGGCCACAGATACGCAGTATTTT	CAVSGATDTQYF
TRBV6-1	TRBD1	TRBJ2-1	.	TGTGCCAGCACAGCCCGGGACAGGGGATACAATGAGCAGTTCTTC	CASTARDRGYNEQFF
TRBV18	.	TRBJ1-3	.	TGTGCCAGCTCACCAACGGGACACCCCTCTGGAAACACCATATATTTT	CASSPTGHPSGNTIYF
TRBV5-4	.	TRBJ2-7	.	TGTGCCAGCAGCTTCCGGTTCGGGACAACCCACGAGCAGTACTTC	CASSFRFGTTHEQYF
TRBV5-4	TRBD1	TRBJ1-2	.	TGTGCCAGCAAGGGACAGGGAAACTATGGCTACACCTTC	CASKGQGNYGYTF
TRBV13	.	TRBJ1-4	few	TGTGCCAGCAGCTTAGGGACGGCCTCGAATGAAAAACTGTTTTTT	CASSLGTASNEKLFF
TRBV4-1	.	TRBJ2-5	.	TGCGCCAGCAGCCCAGGGTCAGGGCTGGAGGAGACCCAGTACTTC	CASSPGSGLEETQYF
TRBV6-1	.	TRBJ2-2	.	TGTGCCAGCTATAGTTCGAACACCGGGGAGCTGTTTTTT	CASYSSNTGELFF
TRBV18	TRBD1	TRBJ2-1	.	TGTGCCAGCTCACCAAGGACAGGGGGCGACGAGCAGTTCTTC	CASSPRTGGDEQFF
TRBV5-6	TRBD1	TRBJ2-7	.	TGTGCCAGCAGCTTCCGGGGCGGGACAGGGCTCGAGCAGTACTTC	CASSFRGGTGLEQYF
TRBV27	TRBD2	TRBJ2-7	many	TGTGCCAGCAGGCGACTAGCGGGGAACTACGAGCAGTACTTC	CASRRLAGNYEQYF
TRBV27	.	TRBJ1-2	.	TGTGCCAGCAGTTTATCGCCAGGGGCTCTCTATGGCTACACCTTC	CASSLSPGALYGYTF
TRBV5-6	.	TRBJ2-1	once	TGTGCCAGCAGCTTGGGCTCAACCTACAATGAGCAGTTCTTC	CASSLGSTYNEQFF
TRBV29-1	.	TRBJ1-2	.	TGCAGCGTTGAAAGTGGCACGAACTATGGCTACACCTTC	CSVESGTNYGYTF
TRBV27	.	TRBJ1-2	.	TGTGCCAGCAGTCCCCAGGGTGCTACCGTCTATGGCTACACCTTC	CASSPQGATVYGYTF
TRBV18	.	TRBJ2-7	.	TGTGCCAGCTCACCAGGTTTGCAAGGGAATGAGCAGTACTTC	CASSPGLQGNEQYF